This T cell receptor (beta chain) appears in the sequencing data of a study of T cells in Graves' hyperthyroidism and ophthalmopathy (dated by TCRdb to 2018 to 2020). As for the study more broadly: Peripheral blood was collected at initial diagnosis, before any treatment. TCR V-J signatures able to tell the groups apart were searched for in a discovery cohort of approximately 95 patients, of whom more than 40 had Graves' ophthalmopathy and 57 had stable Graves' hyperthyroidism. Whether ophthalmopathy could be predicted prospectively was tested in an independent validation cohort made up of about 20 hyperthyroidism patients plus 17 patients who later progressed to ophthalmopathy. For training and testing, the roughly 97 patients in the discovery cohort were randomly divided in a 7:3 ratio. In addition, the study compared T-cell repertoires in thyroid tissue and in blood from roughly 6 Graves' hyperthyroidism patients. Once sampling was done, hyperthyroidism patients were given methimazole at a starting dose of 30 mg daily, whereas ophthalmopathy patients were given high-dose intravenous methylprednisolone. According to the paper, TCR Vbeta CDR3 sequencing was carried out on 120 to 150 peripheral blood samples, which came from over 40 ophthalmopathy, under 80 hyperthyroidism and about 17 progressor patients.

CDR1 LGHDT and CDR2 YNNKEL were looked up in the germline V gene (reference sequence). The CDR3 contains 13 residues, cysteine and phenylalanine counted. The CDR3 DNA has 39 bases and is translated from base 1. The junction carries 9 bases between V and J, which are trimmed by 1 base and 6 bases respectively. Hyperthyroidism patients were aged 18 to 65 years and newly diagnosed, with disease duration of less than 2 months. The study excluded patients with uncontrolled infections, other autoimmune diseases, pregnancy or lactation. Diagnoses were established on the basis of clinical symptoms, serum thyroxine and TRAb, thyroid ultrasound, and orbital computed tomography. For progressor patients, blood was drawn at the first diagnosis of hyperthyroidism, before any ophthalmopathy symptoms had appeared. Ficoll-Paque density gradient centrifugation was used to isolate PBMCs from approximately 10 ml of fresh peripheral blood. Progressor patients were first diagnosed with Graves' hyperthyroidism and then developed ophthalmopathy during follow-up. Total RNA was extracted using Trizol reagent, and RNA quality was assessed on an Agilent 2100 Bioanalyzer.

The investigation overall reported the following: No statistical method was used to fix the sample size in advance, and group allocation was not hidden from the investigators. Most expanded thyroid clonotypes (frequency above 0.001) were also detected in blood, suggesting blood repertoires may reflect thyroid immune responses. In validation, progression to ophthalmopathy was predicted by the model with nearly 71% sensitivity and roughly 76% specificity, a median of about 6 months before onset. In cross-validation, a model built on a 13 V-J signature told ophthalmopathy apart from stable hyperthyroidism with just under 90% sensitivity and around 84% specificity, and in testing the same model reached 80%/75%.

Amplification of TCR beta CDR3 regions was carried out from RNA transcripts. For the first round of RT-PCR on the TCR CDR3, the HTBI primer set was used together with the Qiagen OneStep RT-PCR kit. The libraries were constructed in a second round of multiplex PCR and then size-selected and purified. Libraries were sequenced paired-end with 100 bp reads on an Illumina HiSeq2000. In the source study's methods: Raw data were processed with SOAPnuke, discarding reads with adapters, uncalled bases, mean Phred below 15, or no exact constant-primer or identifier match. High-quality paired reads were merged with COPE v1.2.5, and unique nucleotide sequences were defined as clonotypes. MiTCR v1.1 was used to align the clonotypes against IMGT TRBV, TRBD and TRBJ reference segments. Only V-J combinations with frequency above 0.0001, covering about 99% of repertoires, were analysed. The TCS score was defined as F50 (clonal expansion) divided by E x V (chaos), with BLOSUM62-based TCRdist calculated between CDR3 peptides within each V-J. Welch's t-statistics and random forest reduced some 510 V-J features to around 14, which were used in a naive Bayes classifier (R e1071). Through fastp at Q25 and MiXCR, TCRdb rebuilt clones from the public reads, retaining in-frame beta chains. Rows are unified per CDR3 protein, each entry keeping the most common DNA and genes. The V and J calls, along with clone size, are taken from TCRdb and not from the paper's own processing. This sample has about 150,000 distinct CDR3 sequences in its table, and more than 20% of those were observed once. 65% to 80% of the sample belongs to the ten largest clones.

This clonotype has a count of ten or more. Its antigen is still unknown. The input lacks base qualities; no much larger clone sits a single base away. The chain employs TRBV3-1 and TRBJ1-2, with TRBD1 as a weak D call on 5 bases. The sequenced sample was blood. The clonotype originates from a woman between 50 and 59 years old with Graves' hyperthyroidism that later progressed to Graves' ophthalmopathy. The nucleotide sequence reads TGTGCCAGCAGCCAAGGGGCCAGGGATGGCTACACCTTC. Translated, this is CASSQGARDGYTF.